These 21 T cell receptor beta chains originate from one sample sequenced in a study of sequential checkpoint blockade in melanoma. The sample's treatment: randomized to nivolumab then ipilimumab (arm A) or the reverse (arm B). The repertoire was sequenced with immunoSEQ multiplex PCR; TCRdb's copy has only in-frame clones and lacks some. Seen here are some 19,000 clones, 83% observed once, and the top ten hold 35% to 40%. The sample in question was CD8+ T cells sorted from blood (inferred from file names), obtained from a patient given nivolumab and ipilimumab in sequence. These receptors were taken from a human donor with melanoma.

This CDR3 is CASSRTTGGRAEAFF. In nucleotides, the CDR3 is TGTGCCAGCAGCCGGACGACAGGGGGCAGGGCTGAAGCTTTCTTT. This chain connects TRBV5-4 to TRBJ1-1; 10 bases match TRBD1. The CDR3 length is 15 residues. V lost 4 bases and J lost 6; bases outside the gene matches: 9. Looked up from germline, CDR1 is SGHNT and CDR2 is YYREEE (reference sequence).

This clone was observed a handful of times. The chain employs TRBV19 and TRBJ2-7; 7 bases line up with TRBD2. The junction had 3 bases not matched to a gene; V was cut back by 6 bases and J by 4 bases. Germline assignment: CDR1 LNHDA and CDR2 SQIVND (reference sequence). The CDR3 is 12 residues long. CDR3 region: CASSPAGYEQYF. CDR3 DNA: TGTGCCAGTAGCCCAGCGGGATACGAGCAGTACTTC.

The rearrangement links TRBV19 to TRBJ2-7; D is possibly TRBD2 (6 bases). V dropped 5 bases and J dropped 0 bases, with 11 bases sitting between them. CDR1 is LNHDA and CDR2 is SQIVND in the germline V gene (reference sequence). The CDR3 extends over 14 amino acids. CDR3 sequence (DNA): TGTGCCAGTAGTCCCAGGACTAACTCCTACGAGCAGTACTTC. Its protein product is CASSPRTNSYEQYF. The entire variable domain, with the rest obtained from reference TRBV19 and TRBJ2-7, is as follows: DGGITQSPKYLFRKEGQNVTLSCEQNLNHDAMYWYRQDPGQGLRLIYYSQIVNDFQKGDIAEGYSVSREKKESFPLTVTSAQKNPTAFYLCASSPRTNSYEQYFGPGTRLTVT.

This clone was observed a single time. The CDR3 DNA sequence: TGTGCCAGCAGCTTAGGTGGAGGCCTCGGGGAGCAGTACTTC. Protein: CASSLGGGLGEQYF. The chain couples TRBV11-3 to TRBJ2-7, with D perhaps TRBD2 (5 bases). With 1 base removed from V and 7 bases from J, the gap between germline ends came to 14 bases. This CDR3 is built from 14 residues. CDR1 SGHNT and CDR2 YENEEA come from the germline V gene.

The CDR3 DNA is TGTGCCAGCCGACATGGGGGCGATGGCTACACCTTC. It is translated as CASRHGGDGYTF. The chain couples TRBV19 to TRBJ1-2; TRBD1 might be the D (6 bases). Germline-derived CDR1 and CDR2 are LNHDA and SQIVND (reference sequence). Trimming removed 9 bases from V and 6 bases from J, with 14 bases in between. The CDR3 covers 12 residues.

The genes are TRBV27 and TRBJ2-3, with D maybe TRBD2 (5 bases). The germline V and J ends were trimmed by 9 bases and 0 bases, with 16 bases remaining between them. Germline V lookup: CDR1 MNHEY, CDR2 SMNVEV (reference sequence). CDR3 size: 15 residues. CDR3 protein: CASGERSPSTDTQYF. DNA of the CDR3: TGTGCCAGTGGCGAGCGGAGCCCTAGCACAGATACGCAGTATTTT.

J is TRBJ2-3 and V is TRBV27, with D tentatively TRBD2 (7 bases). Trimming stripped 0 bases from V and 2 bases from J, with 12 bases between. The CDR3 sequence is 16 residues long. Germline CDR1 is MNHEY and CDR2 is SMNVEV (reference sequence). The chain's CDR3 is CASSLSLGGPTDTQYF. DNA for the CDR3: TGTGCCAGCAGTTTATCCCTCGGGGGGCCCACAGATACGCAGTATTTT.

The chain is built from TRBV13 and TRBJ1-1; 7 nucleotides match TRBD1. CDR1 and CDR2 (germline): PRHDT, FYEKMQ (reference sequence). Losses at the gene ends were 4 bases for V and 6 bases for J; bases not matched to a gene: 5. This CDR3 is 13 amino acids long. Here the CDR3 DNA reads TGTGCCAGCAGCTCGGACAGGACTTCTGAAGCTTTCTTT. It codes for CASSSDRTSEAFF. Variable domain in full (rest from reference TRBV13 and TRBJ1-1): AAGVIQSPRHLIKEKRETATLKCYPIPRHDTVYWYQQGPGQDPQFLISFYEKMQSDKGSIPDRFSAQQFSDYHSELNMSSLELGDSALYFCASSSDRTSEAFFGQGTRLTVV.

The chain uses TRBV6-5 and TRBJ2-7; 7 nucleotides agree with TRBD1. Germline V lookup: CDR1 MNHEY, CDR2 SVGAGI. Unmatched junction bases numbered 3, after V lost 6 bases and J lost 1 base. The CDR3 loop spans 13 amino acids. The CDR3 region has the DNA TGTGCCAGCAGAGGACAGGAGTCCTACGAGCAGTACTTC. It is translated as CASRGQESYEQYF.

The rearrangement links TRBV28 to TRBJ1-5; no clear D gene. V was shortened by 5 bases and J by 5 bases, with 7 bases between the two germline ends. CDR1 is MDHEN and CDR2 is SYDVKM in the germline V gene. The CDR3 loop spans 12 amino acids. Written as DNA, the CDR3 is TGTGCCAGCAGTACGGGGTATCAGCCCCAGCATTTT. This sequence encodes CASSTGYQPQHF.

The V gene is TRBV14, the J gene TRBJ2-7; a possible D gene is TRBD1 (6 bases). This CDR3 spans 14 amino acids. Germline V gives CDR1 SGHDN, CDR2 FVKESK. Trimming cost V 1 base and J 2 bases, with 9 bases left between them. This CDR3 is CASSQVGGAYEQYF. The CDR3 nucleotides are TGTGCCAGCAGCCAAGTAGGGGGAGCCTACGAGCAGTACTTC.

The chain couples TRBV19 to TRBJ2-7, with D perhaps TRBD2 (6 bases). CDR3 size: 12 residues. Germline V CDR1 and CDR2: LNHDA, SQIVND (reference sequence). With 9 bases removed from V and 5 bases from J, the gap between germline ends came to 14 bases. CDR3 coding DNA: TGTGCCAGCAGCGGGCGAAACAACGAGCAGTACTTC. Protein product: CASSGRNNEQYF.

This clone was observed a single time. The V gene is TRBV11-2, the J gene TRBJ1-6, with a weak D call TRBD1 (5 bases). Between the trimmed V and J ends, which lost 1 base and 4 bases, there was a span of 8 bases. The CDR3 loop spans 15 amino acids. Germline lookup yields CDR1 SGHAT and CDR2 FQNNGV. The CDR3 region has the DNA TGTGCCAGCAGCTTAGTGGGGCAGTATAATTCACCCCTCCACTTT. Translation: CASSLVGQYNSPLHF.

The chain recombines TRBV19 with TRBJ2-7, with a possible D match to TRBD2 (5 bases). Germline V gene data show CDR1 as LNHDA and CDR2 as SQIVND (reference sequence). The CDR3 length is 14 residues. The ends were cut back, 7 bases at V and 1 base at J, with 14 bases in the middle. For the CDR3, the DNA is TGTGCCAGTACCCCCGAGGCGGGTTCCTACGAGCAGTACTTC. It specifies CASTPEAGSYEQYF. Together with reference TRBV19 and TRBJ2-7, the CDR3 gives the full variable domain: DGGITQSPKYLFRKEGQNVTLSCEQNLNHDAMYWYRQDPGQGLRLIYYSQIVNDFQKGDIAEGYSVSREKKESFPLTVTSAQKNPTAFYLCASTPEAGSYEQYFGPGTRLTVT.

J is TRBJ2-1 and V is TRBV2; D is uncertain. This CDR3 has 15 amino acids. Trimming removed 2 bases at V and 5 bases at J, with 13 bases between. Germline V gene data show CDR1 as SNHLY and CDR2 as FYNNEI. DNA of the CDR3: TGTGCCAGCAGTGAAAGGCTAGAATCCCACAATGAGCAGTTCTTC. Its translation: CASSERLESHNEQFF.

The rearrangement uses TRBV19 and TRBJ1-1; no definite D call. Germline CDR1 is LNHDA and CDR2 is SQIVND (reference sequence). V was cut by 1 base and J by 1 base, with 7 bases left in between. The CDR3 consists of 14 residues. CDR3 nucleotide sequence: TGTGCCAGTAGTATAGGGGCCGAGAACACTGAAGCTTTCTTT. Amino acids: CASSIGAENTEAFF.

The chain employs TRBV19 and TRBJ2-2, with 9 positions matching TRBD2. CDR3 length: 15 amino acids. V was pared by 8 bases and J by 1 base, with 5 bases of the junction left unmatched. Per germline, CDR1 LNHDA and CDR2 SQIVND (reference sequence). The CDR3 coding sequence is TGTGCCAGTTGGAGTAGCGGGAGGAACACCGGGGAGCTGTTTTTT. It codes for CASWSSGRNTGELFF.

This chain links TRBV7-9 with TRBJ2-1, with 9 bases aligning to TRBD1. The CDR3 totals 17 residues. Trimming cost V 6 bases and J 0 bases; bases outside gene matches: 9. Germline values: CDR1 SEHNR, CDR2 FQNEAQ (reference sequence). CDR3 in amino acids: CASSPGGQGSSYNEQFF. The CDR3 DNA reads TGTGCCAGCAGTCCCGGGGGACAGGGCAGCTCCTACAATGAGCAGTTCTTC.

This chain joins TRBV19 and TRBJ1-6, with D uncertain. The CDR3 runs 15 residues. Germline V gene sequence: CDR1 LNHDA, CDR2 SQIVND (reference sequence). The V and J ends lost 4 bases and 9 bases respectively, with 16 bases between them. Written as DNA, the CDR3 is TGTGCCAGTAGTAAGGGAATTCCCAGCGGTTCACCCCTCCACTTT. This translates into CASSKGIPSGSPLHF.

This clone was counted once. The genes are TRBV11-2 and TRBJ1-1, with 7 bases fitting TRBD1. The germline V gene encodes CDR1 SGHAT and CDR2 FQNNGV. The length of the CDR3 is 15 residues. Losses at the gene ends were 5 bases for V and 2 bases for J; bases not matched to a gene: 8. CDR3 region: CASSQKTGINTEAFF. The CDR3 DNA follows: TGTGCCAGCAGCCAAAAGACAGGGATCAACACTGAAGCTTTCTTT. The variable domain in full, with the rest retrieved from reference TRBV11-2 and TRBJ1-1, is EAGVAQSPRYKIIEKRQSVAFWCNPISGHATLYWYQQILGQGPKLLIQFQNNGVVDDSQLPKDRFSAERLKGVDSTLKIQPAKLEDSAVYLCASSQKTGINTEAFFGQGTRLTVV.

The chain has TRBV5-8 and TRBJ1-5; 9 bases match TRBD1. The germline V gene encodes CDR1 SGHTS and CDR2 YDEGEE. This CDR3 region has 16 residues. V was clipped by 4 bases and J by 4 bases; unmatched bases: 9. The CDR3, as DNA: TGTGCCAGCAGCGGGGGACAGGGTCAACCTAATCAGCCCCAGCATTTT. Translated: CASSGGQGQPNQPQHF.